Each of the 13 T cell receptor beta chains below was sequenced from the same sample in a study of blood T cell repertoires in COVID-19. Clones were read by immunoSEQ multiplex PCR, and TCRdb kept only the in-frame ones, dropping some. The sample gives around 100,000 clones, around 80% of which show up once; 24% is in the top ten. Sequencing was carried out using peripheral blood. The receptors here all came from a human donor in a cohort sampled during active COVID-19.

This chain links TRBV6-4 with TRBJ2-3, with D possibly matching TRBD2 (7 bases). Looked up from germline, CDR1 is MRHNA and CDR2 is SNTAGT. V was shortened by 6 bases and J by 2 bases, with 21 bases between the two germline ends. CDR3 length: 17 amino acids. The DNA for the CDR3 is TGTGCCAGCAGCCCCGAGTTTGGGGGGGGGCCCACAGATACGCAGTATTTT. Its protein product is CASSPEFGGGPTDTQYF.

As concerns this clone: One end of the junction fails to match germline, which may point to a read error. The chain has TRBV7-2 and TRBJ1-2; D is undetermined. The CDR3 is 13 amino acids. CDR1 is SGHTA, CDR2 FQGNSA, per germline. The CDR3 protein is CASSLDIVYGYTF. Here the CDR3 DNA reads TGTGCCAGCAGTTTAGACATTGTCTATGGCTACACCTTC.

The DNA for the CDR3 is TGTGCCAGCAGTTCAACCCTCCGACCCGGGGATTCACCCCTCCACTTT. It is translated as CASSSTLRPGDSPLHF. The J gene is TRBJ1-6, the V gene TRBV27, with D uncertain. The V end lost 4 bases, the J end lost 8 bases, and 18 bases lay between the germline ends. The CDR3 runs to 16 residues. Germline-derived CDR1 and CDR2 are MNHEY and SMNVEV (reference sequence).

This chain uses TRBV6-2 or TRBV6-3 with TRBJ2-7, with 10 bases matching TRBD1. J gave up 2 bases and V 4 bases, and 14 bases lay outside the gene matches. Germline CDR1 is MNHEY and CDR2 is SVGEGT. The CDR3 is 18 residues long. In DNA, the CDR3 is TGTGCCAGCAGTTCGGGGCGGGGACAGGGGTTGAGTACCTACGAGCAGTACTTC. This sequence encodes CASSSGRGQGLSTYEQYF.

This sequence joins TRBV5-5 and TRBJ2-2, with D perhaps matching TRBD2 (6 bases). The CDR3 spans 15 residues. V shed 4 bases and J shed 2 bases, with 12 bases lying between them. The V gene's germline CDR1 is SGHKS and CDR2 YYEKEE (reference sequence). The chain's CDR3 is CASSAEGTNTGELFF. DNA of the CDR3: TGTGCCAGCAGCGCGGAGGGCACCAACACCGGGGAGCTGTTTTTT. Complete variable domain (other parts from reference TRBV5-5 and TRBJ2-2): DAGVTQSPTHLIKTRGQQVTLRCSPISGHKSVSWYQQVLGQGPQFIFQYYEKEERGRGNFPDRFSARQFPNYSSELNVNALLLGDSALYLCASSAEGTNTGELFFGEGSRLTVL.

V is TRBV18 and J is TRBJ2-3; maybe TRBD1 (5 bases). The CDR3 length is 14 residues. CDR1 KGHSH and CDR2 LQKENI come from the germline V gene. V lost 5 bases to trimming and J lost 5 bases, with 14 bases between them. The CDR3 here is CASSGAGSRDTQYF. CDR3 nucleotides: TGTGCCAGCTCAGGGGCAGGGTCGAGAGATACGCAGTATTTT.

The chain joins TRBV19 to TRBJ1-5; D ambiguous. The CDR3 loop spans 15 amino acids. Trimming took off 3 bases at V and 3 bases at J, with 12 bases between the two ends. Germline V gene data show CDR1 as LNHDA and CDR2 as SQIVND (reference sequence). CDR3 region: CASSIYVDSNQPQHF. CDR3 coding DNA: TGTGCCAGTAGTATTTACGTCGACTCCAATCAGCCCCAGCATTTT.

A few counts support this clone. The chain combines TRBV6-1 with TRBJ2-5; possibly TRBD1 for D (5 bases). Germline CDR1 is MNHNS and CDR2 is SASEGT. V dropped 5 bases and J dropped 2 bases, with 12 bases sitting between them. The CDR3 is made up of 14 amino acids. The chain's CDR3 is CASSYSAGQETQYF. CDR3 bases: TGTGCCAGCAGTTATTCGGCAGGGCAAGAGACCCAGTACTTC.

The chain joins TRBV5-4 to TRBJ1-2; D gene unclear. There are 15 residues in the CDR3. Trimming stripped 0 bases from V and 1 base from J, with 10 bases between. Germline loops: CDR1 SGHNT, CDR2 YYREEE (reference sequence). CDR3 sequence: CASSLASGSNYGYTF. In nucleotides, the CDR3 is TGTGCCAGCAGCTTGGCCAGTGGCAGTAACTATGGCTACACCTTC.

The chain carries TRBV27 and TRBJ2-5, with 7 bases identical to TRBD1. CDR1 is MNHEY and CDR2 is SMNVEV in the germline V gene (reference sequence). This CDR3 comprises 16 residues. V dropped 2 bases and J dropped 2; count of bases not matched to a gene: 8. The CDR3 here is CASSLGPPGQQETQYF. CDR3 nucleotides: TGTGCCAGCAGTTTAGGGCCGCCGGGACAGCAAGAGACCCAGTACTTC.

The V call is TRBV7-9, the J call TRBJ2-7; TRBD1 matches at 7 bases. From germline, CDR1 is SEHNR and CDR2 FQNEAQ (reference sequence). This CDR3 has 14 residues. J lost 1 base, V lost 4 bases, and 4 bases had no gene match. The CDR3 sequence is CASSSGTDSYEQYF. The CDR3 region has the DNA TGTGCCAGCAGCTCCGGGACAGATTCCTACGAGCAGTACTTC.

V usage is TRBV20-1 and J usage is TRBJ2-1, with D perhaps TRBD2 (5 bases). CDR3 length equals 11 residues. Germline V gene data show CDR1 as DFQATT and CDR2 as SNEGSKA (reference sequence). Trimming removed 6 bases from V and 8 bases from J, with 11 bases in between. Written as DNA, the CDR3 is TGCAGTGCCAACCGGGAAGATGAGCAGTTCTTC. Residues: CSANREDEQFF.

This clone has just a few counts. The genes are TRBV18 and TRBJ1-1; 7 nucleotides line up with TRBD1. The CDR3 has 14 amino acids. Germline-derived CDR1 and CDR2 are KGHSH and LQKENI. V lost 6 bases to trimming and J lost 3 bases; unmatched junction nucleotides: 7. CDR3 protein: CASSPTGLHTEAFF. The CDR3 nucleotides are TGTGCCAGCTCGCCGACAGGGCTCCACACTGAAGCTTTCTTT.